This T cell receptor (beta chain) was identified during a study of response to subunit inactivated influenza vaccine. The table lists this clonotype with a few counts. Its antigen remains unidentified. TCRdb called the RT-PCR reads again in MiXCR, with one record for every CDR3 protein. The sample holds hundreds of thousands of distinct CDR3 sequences, 15% to 18% seen once. The germline CDR1 and CDR2 sequences are SGHTA and FQGNSA. This CDR3 is 17 amino acids long. Trimming removed 5 bases at V and 5 bases at J, with 24 bases between. Study findings and constraints: Only a handful of new T cells, the authors suggested, are recruited with each seasonal influenza vaccination.

Sequences were derived from PBMCs from blood, sampled approximately 12 days after vaccination. The chain recombines TRBV7-2 with TRBJ2-5; TRBD2 might be the D (5 bases). This TCR came from a man aged 50-60 years who received an inactivated influenza vaccine. This chain's CDR3 is CASSNLGGLLGVETQYF. CDR3 nucleotide sequence: TGTGCCAGCAGCAACCTCGGCGGGCTGCTGGGAGTGGAGACCCAGTACTTC. Looking up the rest from reference TRBV7-2 and TRBJ2-5 gives the full variable domain: GAGVSQSPSNKVTEKGKDVELRCDPISGHTALYWYRQSLGQGLEFLIYFQGNSAPDKSGLPSDRFSAERTGGSVSTLTIQRTQQEDSAVYLCASSNLGGLLGVETQYFGPGTRLLVL.